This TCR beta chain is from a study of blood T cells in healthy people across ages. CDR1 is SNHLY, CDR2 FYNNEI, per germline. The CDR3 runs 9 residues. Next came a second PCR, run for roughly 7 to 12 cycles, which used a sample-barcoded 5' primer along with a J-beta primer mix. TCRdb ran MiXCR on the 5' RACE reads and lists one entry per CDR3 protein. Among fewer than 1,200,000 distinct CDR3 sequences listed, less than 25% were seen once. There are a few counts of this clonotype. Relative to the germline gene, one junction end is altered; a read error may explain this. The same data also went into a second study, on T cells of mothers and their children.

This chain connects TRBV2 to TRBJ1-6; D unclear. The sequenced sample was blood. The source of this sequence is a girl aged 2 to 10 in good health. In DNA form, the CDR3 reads TGTGCCAGCCGTGAACCCCTCCACTTT. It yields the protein CASREPLHF. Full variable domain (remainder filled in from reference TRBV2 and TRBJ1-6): EPEVTQTPSHQVTQMGQEVILRCVPISNHLYFYWYRQILGQKVEFLVSFYNNEISEKSEIFDDQFSVERPDGSNFTLKIRSTKLEDSAMYFCASREPLHFGNGTRLTVT.